Listed below are T cell receptor beta chains from one sample, sequenced in a study of cytomegalovirus exposure and HLA in healthy donors. Sequenced by immunoSEQ multiplex PCR; TCRdb stores in-frame clones only, minus some. The ten top clones account for 1% to 1.5%, within a sample of just over 150,000 clones. Sequencing used PBMCs. These receptors originate from an older woman in good health and CMV-seronegative. Each CDR3 is given with its conserved first and last residue. D genes are given only for firm matches.

d_call | j_call | v_call | cdr3_nt | cdr3_aa
TRBD2 | TRBJ2-1 | TRBV2 | TGTGCCAGCAATCTAGCGGGAGGGCCTTACAATGAGCAGCTCTTC | CASNLAGGPYNEQLF
NA | TRBJ1-3 | TRBV30 | TGTGCCTGGAAGGGGCTGAGCTCCTCTGGAAACACCATATATTTT | CAWKGLSSSGNTIYF
NA | TRBJ2-7 | TRBV2 | TGTGCCAGCAGCACGACAGGAATAGACTCCTACGAGCAGTACTTC | CASSTTGIDSYEQYF
NA | TRBJ1-1 | TRBV2 | TGTGCCAGCACCCCGGACAGGAACACTGAAGCTTTCTTT | CASTPDRNTEAFF
NA | TRBJ2-2 | TRBV7-2 | TGTGCCAGCCTTTGGAGGGCGGGTAACACCGGGGAGCTGTTTTTT | CASLWRAGNTGELFF
TRBD1 | TRBJ1-2 | TRBV11-2 | TGTGCCAGCAGCTCACGACCTAAGGGGGCCCCCCCTTATGGCTACACCTTC | CASSSRPKGAPPYGYTF
TRBD1 | TRBJ1-5 | TRBV6-1 | TGTGCCAGCAGGCGACAGGGGGGTCGGCCCCAGCATTTT | CASRRQGGRPQHF
NA | TRBJ2-7 | TRBV6-6 | TGTGCCAGCAGTTACTCACCATCTGCCAGATCCTACGAGCAGTACTTC | CASSYSPSARSYEQYF
TRBD1 | TRBJ1-1 | TRBV28 | TGTGCCAGCAGTTTATGGAGGGCAGGGGGCGCGGAAGCTTTCTTT | CASSLWRAGGAEAFF
NA | TRBJ2-7 | TRBV6-5 | TGTGCCAGCTGCAGGGTTTCGGGCGCCGAGCAGTACTTC | CASCRVSGAEQYF
TRBD1 | TRBJ2-2 | TRBV2 | TGTGCCAGCAGTGAGGACAGGACGGACACCGGGGAGCTGTTTTTT | CASSEDRTDTGELFF
NA | TRBJ2-7 | TRBV29-1 | TGCAGCGTTGAAGATCTGGACAAGGGCGCCTACGAGCAGTACTTC | CSVEDLDKGAYEQYF
NA | TRBJ1-1 | TRBV5-1 | TGCGCCAGCAGCCCCCAGGGAGGGGGGCTGAACACTGAAGCTTTCTTT | CASSPQGGGLNTEAFF
NA | TRBJ1-1 | TRBV14 | TGTGCCAGCAGCCTAACCTCGGGCACTGAAGCTTTCTTT | CASSLTSGTEAFF
NA | TRBJ2-5 | TRBV7-3 | TGTGCCAGCAGTCCCTCCGCTGCGGGGGCTCAAGAGACCCAGTACTTC | CASSPSAAGAQETQYF
NA | TRBJ2-3 | TRBV19 | TGTGCCAGTTTAGACAGCCGTCGACGCACAGATACGCAGTATTTT | CASLDSRRRTDTQYF
NA | TRBJ2-1 | TRBV5-1 | TGCGCCAGCACCTCGGGTAGCTCCTACAATGAGCAGTTCTTC | CASTSGSSYNEQFF
NA | TRBJ2-7 | TRBV5-1 | TGCGCCAGCAGCAGCGCTAAAGGGGACTACGAGCAGTACTTC | CASSSAKGDYEQYF
TRBD1 | TRBJ1-5 | TRBV19 | TGTGCCAGTAGTAGTCAGGGGGCGAGGAGCAATCAGCCCCAGCATTTT | CASSSQGARSNQPQHF
NA | TRBJ1-1 | TRBV30 | TGTGCCTGGAGTGTGACACCGAACACTGAAGCTTTCTTT | CAWSVTPNTEAFF
NA | TRBJ2-2 | TRBV27 | TGTGCCAGCAGTTTGGCAGGTGGCACCGGGGAGCTGTTTTTT | CASSLAGGTGELFF
TRBD2 | TRBJ2-2 | TRBV11-2 | TGTGCCAGCAGCACGCCGGGACTAGCGGGAGGCTCGAACACCGGGGAGCTGTTTTTT | CASSTPGLAGGSNTGELFF
NA | TRBJ1-1 | TRBV20-1 | TGCAGTGCTACGAGGAACACTGAAGCTTTCTTT | CSATRNTEAFF
NA | TRBJ1-2 | TRBV5-4 | TGTGCCAGCAGCTTTGACAGTAACTATGGCTACACCTTC | CASSFDSNYGYTF
TRBD1 | TRBJ1-2 | TRBV2 | TGTGCCAGCAGGGGGGACAGTTACTATGGCTACACCTTC | CASRGDSYYGYTF
TRBD1 | TRBJ2-1 | TRBV5-1 | TGCGCCAGCAGCCCACAGGGGAATAGCAATGAGCAGTTCTTC | CASSPQGNSNEQFF
NA | TRBJ1-5 | TRBV2 | TGTGCCAGCGGTGGTGGCAGGGCCGGTCTGGGTCAGCCCCAGCATTTT | CASGGGRAGLGQPQHF
TRBD1 | TRBJ1-2 | TRBV7-8 | TGTGCCAGCAGCATAGGGGGCGGTAACTATGGCTACACCTTC | CASSIGGGNYGYTF
NA | TRBJ1-1 | TRBV9 | TGTGCCAGCAGCGGAGAAGAGAACACTGAAGCTTTCTTT | CASSGEENTEAFF
TRBD1 | TRBJ2-1 | TRBV5-4 | TGTGCCAGCAGCTGGTTCGCAGGGGGAGACAATGAGCAGTTCTTC | CASSWFAGGDNEQFF
NA | TRBJ2-5 | TRBV11-1 | TGTGCCAGCAGCTTAGCGTGGACTCAAGAGACCCAGTACTTC | CASSLAWTQETQYF
TRBD1 | TRBJ1-2 | TRBV6-1 | TGTGCCAGCAGTGAGTTACAGGGGAAGTGGGATGGCTACACCTTC | CASSELQGKWDGYTF
NA | TRBJ1-1 | TRBV7-3 | TGTGCCAGCAGCTTAGAGGGGAACACTGAAGCTTTCTTT | CASSLEGNTEAFF
TRBD1 | TRBJ1-2 | TRBV5-1 | TGCGCCAGCAGCTCGTCCGGGACAGGGTTTGGCGACACCTTC | CASSSSGTGFGDTF
NA | TRBJ2-7 | TRBV27 | TGTGCCAGCAGTTTATATAGCCGGGTGAGGTTGGCAGCTCGAGCCTACGAGCAGTACTTC | CASSLYSRVRLAARAYEQYF
NA | TRBJ1-1 | TRBV30 | TGTGCCTGGAGTGGGGCTCCTGAAGCTTTCTTT | CAWSGAPEAFF
TRBD2 | TRBJ2-3 | TRBV11-3 | TGTGCCAGCAGCTTAGATGGGACTAGCGGGAGAGAGCAGTATTTT | CASSLDGTSGREQYF
TRBD1 | TRBJ2-7 | TRBV10-3 | TGTGCCATCAGTGAGCCCGGGACAGGGAGTTACGAGCAGTACTTC | CAISEPGTGSYEQYF
NA | TRBJ2-5 | TRBV29-1 | TGCAGCGTTGGGTTAACGGGGGAGACCCAGTACTTC | CSVGLTGETQYF
NA | TRBJ2-1 | TRBV11-1 | TGTGCCAGCAGCTTAGGTCGGACAGCCTACAATGAGCAGTTCTTC | CASSLGRTAYNEQFF
TRBD1 | TRBJ2-7 | TRBV7-6 | TGTGCCAGCAGCCCGAGGGCCCGGACAGGGTCCTACGAGCAGTACTTC | CASSPRARTGSYEQYF
TRBD2 | TRBJ2-1 | TRBV7-9 | TGTGCCAGCAGCTTAGCCAGCGGGGGGATCAATGAGCAGTTCTTC | CASSLASGGINEQFF
TRBD2 | TRBJ2-7 | TRBV2 | TGTGCCAGCAGTGACTTCCTAGCGGGGCGAGAGCAGTACTTC | CASSDFLAGREQYF
NA | TRBJ2-1 | TRBV6-6 | TGTGCCAGTAAGACCCGGACACCAGCAAACAATGAGCAGTTCTTC | CASKTRTPANNEQFF
NA | TRBJ1-5 | TRBV6-5 | TGTGCCAGCACCATAAACGGGGAGAGCAATCAGCCCCAGCATTTT | CASTINGESNQPQHF
NA | TRBJ1-1 | TRBV29-1 | TGCAGCGCCCAGGCGGGGACTGAAGCCTTCTTT | CSAQAGTEAFF
NA | TRBJ1-2 | TRBV4-2 | TGTGCCAGCAGCCAAGATCGCGGTCTAAGTCTTGAGGAGGGTGGCTACACCTTC | CASSQDRGLSLEEGGYTF